This entry is about one T cell receptor (beta chain). Its antigen is currently unknown. The PCR made use of 60 Vbeta and 13 Jbeta primers. Sequenced by immunoSEQ multiplex PCR; TCRdb stores in-frame clones only, minus some. The top ten clones hold approximately 2.6% of a sample with some 170,000 clones, 75% to 80% of them seen once. The ends lost 5 bases at V and 5 bases at J; junction bases unmatched: 10. Per germline, CDR1 SEHNR and CDR2 FQNEAQ (reference sequence). This CDR3 has 15 amino acids. The sample originates from a study of cytomegalovirus exposure and HLA in healthy donors. The study's findings and limits: Links to common viral pathogens appeared, in a later analysis, for several of the most significant clusters. Three CMV-associated chains proved CMV antigen-specific in vitro. Evidence from a later analysis indicated that most CMV-associated TCR beta chains looked HLA-restricted.

This receptor was identified in a female donor in good health and CMV-seronegative. The chain joins TRBV7-9 to TRBJ2-5; 8 bases match TRBD1. Material for sequencing was PBMCs. As DNA, the CDR3 is TGTGCCAGCAGCCCAGGGACAGGCCCCGGGGAGACCCAGTACTTC. Translating it yields CASSPGTGPGETQYF.